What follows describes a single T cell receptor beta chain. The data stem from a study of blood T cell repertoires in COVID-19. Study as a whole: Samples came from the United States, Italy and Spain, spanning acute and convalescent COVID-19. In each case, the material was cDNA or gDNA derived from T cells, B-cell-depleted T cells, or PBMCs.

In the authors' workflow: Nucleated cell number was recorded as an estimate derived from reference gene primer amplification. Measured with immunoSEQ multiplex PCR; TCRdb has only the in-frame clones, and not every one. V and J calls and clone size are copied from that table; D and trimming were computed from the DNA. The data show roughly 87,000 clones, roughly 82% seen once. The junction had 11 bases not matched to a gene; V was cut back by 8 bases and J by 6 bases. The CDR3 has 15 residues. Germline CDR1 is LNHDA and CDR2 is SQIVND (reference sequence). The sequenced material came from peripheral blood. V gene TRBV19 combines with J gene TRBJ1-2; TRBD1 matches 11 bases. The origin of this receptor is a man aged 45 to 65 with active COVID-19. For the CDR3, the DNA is TGTGCCAGTTCCTCCGGGACAGGGGGTTTTGATGGCTACACCTTC. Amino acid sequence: CASSSGTGGFDGYTF.